A single sample gave rise to the 21 T cell receptor beta chains below, sequenced in a study of beta chain features in type 1 diabetes. The isolated RNA, all of it, was reverse transcribed, so expressed TCRB transcripts were what got sequenced. Here immunoSEQ multiplex PCR was the method, and the copy in TCRdb shows in-frame clones only, minus some. This sample has 330,000 or so clones, with approximately 14% found just once. Sequenced: central memory CD4+ T cells from blood. Receptors were obtained from a man younger than 45 in good health.

This clone showed up many times. The J gene is TRBJ2-1, the V gene TRBV2; 8 bases match TRBD2. CDR3 size: 16 residues. The V gene end was trimmed by 7 bases and the J gene end by 5 bases; junction bases not matched to a gene: 13. Germline CDR1 and CDR2: SNHLY and FYNNEI. CDR3 sequence reads: CASKVLAGIRHNEQFF. The CDR3, as DNA: TGTGCCAGCAAGGTCTTAGCGGGAATCAGGCACAATGAGCAGTTCTTC.

The V and J genes are TRBV7-2 and TRBJ2-7; D unresolved. V was trimmed by 5 bases and J by 4 bases, leaving 15 bases between them. CDR1 and CDR2 from the germline V gene are SGHTA and FQGNSA. The CDR3 is made up of 14 amino acids. This chain's CDR3 is CASSLSMPFYEQYF. The CDR3 DNA sequence: TGTGCCAGCAGCCTCAGTATGCCCTTTTACGAGCAGTACTTC.

This clone has a handful of counts. This chain uses TRBV7-2 with TRBJ2-2, with no clear D. CDR1 is SGHTA, CDR2 FQGNSA, per germline. This CDR3 spans 11 amino acids. V lost 8 bases to trimming and J lost 5 bases, with 6 bases between them. CDR3 nucleotide sequence: TGTGCCAGCGGGTTAACCGGGGAGCTGTTTTTT. Residues: CASGLTGELFF.

The chain combines TRBV30 with TRBJ2-5, with 12 bases fitting TRBD1. Trimming cost V 5 bases and J 0 bases; bases outside gene matches: 4. Germline V lookup: CDR1 GTSNPN, CDR2 SVGIG (reference sequence). The CDR3 is made up of 15 amino acids. DNA of the CDR3: TGTGCCTGGTCCGGGACAGGGGGCAACCAAGAGACCCAGTACTTC. Translation gives CAWSGTGGNQETQYF.

This clone was seen repeatedly, ten times or more. V usage is TRBV19 and J usage is TRBJ1-2, with 8 bases fitting TRBD1. The germline V gene has CDR1 LNHDA and CDR2 SQIVND (reference sequence). With V trimmed by 5 bases and J by 6 bases, 14 bases remained unmatched. This CDR3 region has 16 residues. As DNA, the CDR3 is TGTGCCAGTAGTGTCGGACAGGGAATCATAGGCGATGGCTACACCTTC. Its protein is CASSVGQGIIGDGYTF.

This clone was counted only a few times. The J gene is TRBJ2-7, the V gene TRBV4-3; D is undetermined. The CDR3 is made up of 15 amino acids. Germline assignment: CDR1 LGHNA and CDR2 YSLEER. The V end lost 0 bases, the J end lost 3 bases, and 12 bases lay between the germline ends. The CDR3: CASSQELQRDYEQYF. The CDR3 DNA follows: TGCGCCAGCAGCCAAGAACTGCAGAGAGACTACGAGCAGTACTTC.

This clone has just a few counts. This chain connects TRBV20-1 to TRBJ2-5; D not resolved. The CDR3 covers 11 residues. V lost 7 bases and J 1 base, leaving 7 bases between the germline ends. In germline, CDR1 is DFQATT, CDR2 SNEGSKA (reference sequence). The CDR3 here is CSGQVQETQYF. The CDR3, as DNA: TGCAGTGGGCAGGTCCAAGAGACCCAGTACTTC.

The gene calls are TRBV11-2 and TRBJ1-3, with 10 bases that match TRBD1. The CDR3 totals 16 residues. Trimming took 5 bases from V and 4 from J; bases not matched to a gene: 8. Per the germline V gene, CDR1 is SGHAT and CDR2 is FQNNGV. The CDR3 protein is CASSRTGTGEGNTIYF. DNA of the CDR3: TGTGCCAGCAGCAGAACCGGGACAGGGGAAGGAAACACCATATATTTT.

This clone was counted a few times. This sequence joins TRBV7-3 and TRBJ2-3; D is ambiguous. Germline CDR1 reads SGHTA; CDR2 reads FQGTGA. V was cut by 5 bases and J by 2 bases, with 23 bases left in between. The CDR3 totals 18 residues. DNA for the CDR3: TGTGCCAGCAGCCCCGGAATTAGTAGCCCGAGGCTCACAGATACGCAGTATTTT. Encoded protein: CASSPGISSPRLTDTQYF.

The rearrangement joins TRBV28 to TRBJ1-5, with 7 positions matching TRBD1. The CDR3 has 16 amino acids. V lost 6 bases and J lost 2; bases outside the gene matches: 10. From germline, CDR1 is MDHEN and CDR2 SYDVKM. For the CDR3, the DNA is TGTGCCAGCAGCTCCCCCGGGCAGGGGGGCAATCAGCCCCAGCATTTT. Amino acids: CASSSPGQGGNQPQHF.

V is TRBV21-1 and J is TRBJ2-7; the D call TRBD2 from the table was never checked on the DNA. TRBV21-1 is labeled a pseudogene. This CDR3 region has 13 residues. This CDR3 is CAGRLGGSYEQYF. CDR3 DNA: TGTGCCGGCCGTCTGGGGGGCTCCTACGAGCAGTACTTC.

This clone was counted a few times. Other nucleotide sequences from this sample produce the same CDR3. The chain combines TRBV4-3 with TRBJ1-5; D perhaps matches TRBD1 (6 bases). The CDR3 runs to 15 residues. V shed 3 bases and J shed 4 bases, with 13 bases lying between them. Germline V lookup: CDR1 LGHNA, CDR2 YSLEER. The CDR3 loop is CASSQETGSNQPQHF. The CDR3 DNA follows: TGCGCCAGCAGCCAGGAAACAGGGAGTAATCAGCCCCAGCATTTT.

This clone was counted between two and nine times. The CDR3 DNA sequence: TGCGCCAGCCAAACAGGGTCTGGAAACACCATATATTTT. Translating gives CASQTGSGNTIYF. The J gene is TRBJ1-3, the V gene TRBV5-1; a possible D gene is TRBD1 (6 bases). The V gene lost 7 bases and the J gene lost 1 base, with 9 bases spanning the gap. The CDR3 has 13 residues. Germline loops: CDR1 SGHRS, CDR2 YFSETQ.

The chain combines TRBV10-2 with TRBJ1-5; perhaps TRBD1 as D (5 bases). Germline CDR1 WSHSY, CDR2 SAAADI. The CDR3 is made up of 17 amino acids. Trimming pared 10 bases from V and 1 base from J, leaving 23 bases between. CDR3 coding DNA: TGCGCCACCCGACCGGGACCTTTACTCCAGAGCAATCAGCCCCAGCATTTT. This encodes CATRPGPLLQSNQPQHF.

The genes are TRBV5-1 and TRBJ2-5, with TRBD1 matching 8 bases. The CDR3 runs 14 residues. Trimming at V came to 7 bases and at J to 5 bases, leaving 10 bases not matched to a gene. Germline V lookup: CDR1 SGHRS, CDR2 YFSETQ. CDR3 region: CASADRGEGETQYF. Here the CDR3 DNA reads TGCGCCAGCGCAGACAGGGGTGAAGGGGAGACCCAGTACTTC.

This chain connects TRBV5-8 to TRBJ2-1; D might be TRBD2 (6 bases). V lost 4 bases and J lost 3, with 14 bases in between. In germline, CDR1 is SGHTS, CDR2 YDEGEE. The CDR3 spans 15 residues. CDR3 loop: CASSTGTDIYNEQFF. The CDR3 coding sequence is TGTGCCAGCAGCACCGGGACTGACATCTACAATGAGCAGTTCTTC.

This sequence joins TRBV28 and TRBJ1-2; possibly TRBD1 for D (5 bases). There are 13 residues in the CDR3. Germline V gene lookup returns CDR1 MDHEN and CDR2 SYDVKM. The V and J ends lost 3 bases and 2 bases respectively, with 7 bases between them. CDR3 region: CASSFGQNYGYTF. CDR3 in DNA: TGTGCCAGCAGTTTTGGACAAAACTATGGCTACACCTTC.

This clone has just a few counts. The rearrangement joins TRBV5-6 to TRBJ2-7, with TRBD1 matching 7 bases. This CDR3 comprises 12 residues. Germline V gene lookup returns CDR1 SGHDT and CDR2 YYEEEE. Trimming removed 4 bases from V and 5 bases from J; junction bases left unmatched: 3. The CDR3 DNA sequence: TGTGCCAGCAGCCTCGACAGGGACGAGCAGTACGTC. Its protein is CASSLDRDEQYV.

This clone was observed a handful of times. V is TRBV5-8 and J is TRBJ2-1; D is ambiguous. In germline, CDR1 is SGHTS, CDR2 YDEGEE. The CDR3 spans 14 residues. Trimming took 1 base from V and 4 from J, leaving 9 bases between them. The DNA of the CDR3 is TGTGCCAGCAGCTTGAATGAGGTGTACAATGAGCAGTTCTTC. This sequence encodes CASSLNEVYNEQFF.

In its sample, this clone was seen many times. The chain uses TRBV11-2 and TRBJ2-1, with D uncertain. Per germline, CDR1 SGHAT and CDR2 FQNNGV. V shed 5 bases and J shed 10 bases, with 9 bases lying between them. This CDR3 has 11 residues. Here the CDR3 reads CASSPGPEQFF. CDR3 nucleotides: TGTGCCAGCAGCCCCGGACCCGAGCAGTTCTTC.

This chain joins TRBV4-1 and TRBJ1-2; TRBD1 aligns across 9 bases. The CDR3 spans 13 residues. Germline CDR1 is MGHRA and CDR2 is YSYEKL. With 4 bases clipped from V and 3 bases from J, the junction kept 0 bases outside the gene matches. CDR3 sequence: CASSRDRDYGYTF. The CDR3 bases are TGCGCCAGCAGCCGGGACAGGGACTATGGCTACACCTTC.